Sequencing of this T cell receptor (beta chain) was carried out in a study of blood T cell repertoires in COVID-19. Study in general: Whether acute or convalescent, the COVID-19 samples came from the United States, Italy and Spain.

Sequencing used immunoSEQ multiplex PCR; TCRdb keeps in-frame clones, though not all of them. Of fewer than 70,000 clones detected, about 90% appear once; the ten largest clones hold less than 4%. Germline V gene sequence: CDR1 SGDLS, CDR2 YYNGEE. V dropped 3 bases and J dropped 8 bases, with 15 bases sitting between them. The CDR3 contains 14 residues. The sequence came from a human donor in a cohort sampled during active COVID-19. The sample taken for sequencing was peripheral blood. The J gene is TRBJ1-5, the V gene TRBV9, with D possibly matching TRBD1 (6 bases). CDR3 residues: CASSARGGGEPQHF. CDR3 coding DNA: TGTGCCAGCAGCGCAAGGGGGGGCGGGGAGCCCCAGCATTTT.